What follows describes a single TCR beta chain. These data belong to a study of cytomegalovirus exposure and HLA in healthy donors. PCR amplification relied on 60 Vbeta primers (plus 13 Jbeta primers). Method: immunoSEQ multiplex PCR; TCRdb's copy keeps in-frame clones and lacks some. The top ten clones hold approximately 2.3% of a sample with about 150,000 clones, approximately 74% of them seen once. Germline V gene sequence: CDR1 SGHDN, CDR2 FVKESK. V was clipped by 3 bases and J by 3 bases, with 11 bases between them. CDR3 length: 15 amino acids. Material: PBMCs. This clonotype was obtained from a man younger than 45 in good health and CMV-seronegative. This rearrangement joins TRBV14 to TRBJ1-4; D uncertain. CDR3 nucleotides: TGTGCCAGCAGCCAGCCCCGAGGAGCTAATGAAAAACTGTTTTTT. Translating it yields CASSQPRGANEKLFF. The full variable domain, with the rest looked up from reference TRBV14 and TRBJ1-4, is EAGVTQFPSHSVIEKGQTVTLRCDPISGHDNLYWYRRVMGKEIKFLLHFVKESKQDESGMPNNRFLAERTGGTYSTLKVQPAELEDSGVYFCASSQPRGANEKLFFGSGTQLSVL.